The T cell receptor (beta chain) under discussion was sequenced for a study of Ad26.COV2.S vaccination and SARS-CoV-2 variants. Regarding this clone: The antigen is undetermined.

CDR1 and CDR2 from the germline V gene are MNHEY and SMNVEV (reference sequence). The ends lost 5 bases at V and 8 bases at J; junction bases unmatched: 4. The length of the CDR3 is 12 residues. Study observations and caveats: Researchers cautioned that TCR breadth and depth analyses may have underestimated total T cell responses. Substantial breadth was reported for post-vaccination spike-specific CD8+ and CD4+ T cells.

This table comes from immunoSEQ multiplex PCR, and its TCRdb copy is limited to in-frame clones, with some not included. The sample lists 180,000 or so clones, 87% occurring once. The receptor comes from a human donor who had recovered from COVID-19. The sequenced sample was peripheral blood, obtained after recovery from COVID-19. This chain connects TRBV27 to TRBJ1-2; 8 bases match TRBD1. CDR3 loop: CASSPGGGGYTF. CDR3 sequence (DNA): TGTGCCAGCAGTCCAGGGGGCGGGGGCTACACCTTC.